These 19 T cell receptor beta chains share one sample of origin, sequenced in a study of blood T cell repertoires in COVID-19 (dated by TCRdb to the early 2020s). The library was made by the immunoSEQ multiplex PCR assay. TCRdb's version of the immuneACCESS table is confined to in-frame rearrangements and falls short of the full clone set. An unresolved V gene accounts for under half of the shortfall where checked; the remainder is of unknown origin. For this sample there are about 380,000 clones; 85% to 90% appear just once. 6.5% to 8% of the sample belongs to the ten largest clones. The sequencing input was peripheral blood. The receptors were sampled from a man younger than 30 with active or convalescent COVID-19.

The genes are TRBV7-8 and TRBJ1-1, with 7 bases matching TRBD1. CDR3 length: 15 residues. V dropped 1 base and J dropped 2; count of bases not matched to a gene: 4. The V gene's germline CDR1 is SGHVS and CDR2 FQNEAQ. The CDR3 sequence is CASSLEVGGNTEAFF. DNA of the CDR3: TGTGCCAGCAGCTTAGAAGTAGGGGGCAACACTGAAGCTTTCTTT.

The gene calls are TRBV30 and TRBJ1-4; TRBD1 is a possible D gene (5 bases). The CDR3 runs to 13 residues. V lost 4 bases and J lost 4, with 10 bases in between. The germline V gene has CDR1 GTSNPN and CDR2 SVGIG (reference sequence). The CDR3 here is CAWTRTYNEKLFF. The CDR3 DNA is TGTGCCTGGACCCGGACATATAATGAAAAACTGTTTTTT.

The gene calls are TRBV4-3 and TRBJ2-1; a possible D gene is TRBD2 (5 bases). The CDR3 has 16 residues. Trimming left V 2 bases short and J 6 bases short, with 17 bases between. CDR1 is LGHNA, CDR2 YSLEER, per germline. In DNA form, the CDR3 reads TGCGCCAGCAGCCAATGGTCGGCGGGTGGCTCCAATGAGCAGTTCTTC. As protein: CASSQWSAGGSNEQFF.

The genes are TRBV7-2 and TRBJ2-5; a weak D match, TRBD2 (6 bases). Deletions cut 0 bases from V and 7 bases from J, with 21 bases between. Germline CDR1 is SGHTA and CDR2 is FQGNSA. CDR3 size: 17 residues. The CDR3 is CASSLAPTSPQSGTQYF. The CDR3 DNA follows: TGTGCCAGCAGCTTAGCCCCAACTAGCCCCCAATCTGGGACCCAGTACTTC.

The chain joins TRBV28 to TRBJ2-3; 10 bases agree with TRBD2. Germline CDR1 MDHEN, CDR2 SYDVKM. The CDR3 has 14 amino acids. The ends lost 6 bases at V and 5 bases at J; junction bases unmatched: 5. CDR3 sequence (DNA): TGTGCCAGCAGCCCGGGACTAGCGAGAGATACGCAGTATTTT. The encoded protein is CASSPGLARDTQYF.

CDR3 DNA sequence: TGTGCCATCAGGAGGGGACTAGCGATCACCGGGGAGCTGTTTTTT. Its translation: CAIRRGLAITGELFF. V usage is TRBV10-3 and J usage is TRBJ2-2; 10 nucleotides match TRBD2. The trim removed 6 bases at V and 4 bases at J, leaving 5 bases unmatched. Germline V gene lookup returns CDR1 ENHRY and CDR2 SYGVKD. The CDR3 contains 15 residues.

V is TRBV10-3 and J is TRBJ2-3; D unclear. The germline V and J ends were trimmed by 9 bases and 1 base, with 11 bases remaining between them. This CDR3 spans 13 amino acids. The germline V gene encodes CDR1 ENHRY and CDR2 SYGVKD. CDR3 region: CAIWIEGTDTQYF. CDR3 DNA sequence: TGTGCCATATGGATTGAGGGCACAGATACGCAGTATTTT.

The CDR3 here is CASSQPGLGADTQYF. The CDR3 DNA sequence: TGTGCCAGCAGCCAGCCGGGACTCGGTGCAGATACGCAGTATTTT. The rearrangement links TRBV4-2 to TRBJ2-3, with a tentative D call TRBD2 (6 bases). The CDR3 runs to 15 residues. The V gene lost 3 bases and the J gene lost 4 bases, with 14 bases spanning the gap. CDR1 and CDR2 (germline): LGHNA, YNFKEQ.

CDR3 nucleotides: TGTGCCACCAGTGACCCTTCGGACAGGGGTGGCACAGATACGCAGTATTTT. Protein sequence: CATSDPSDRGGTDTQYF. The chain couples TRBV24-1 to TRBJ2-3; 9 bases map to TRBD1. The CDR3 is made up of 17 amino acids. In germline, CDR1 is KGHDR, CDR2 SFDVKD. The V gene end was trimmed by 4 bases and the J gene end by 1 base; junction bases not matched to a gene: 8.

The V call is TRBV9, the J call TRBJ2-4, with 8 bases identical to TRBD2. From germline, CDR1 is SGDLS and CDR2 YYNGEE. The V gene end was trimmed by 0 bases and the J gene end by 9 bases; junction bases not matched to a gene: 5. CDR3 size: 14 residues. The CDR3 spells CASSVAGGDPIQYF. The CDR3, as DNA: TGTGCCAGCAGCGTAGCGGGGGGGGATCCCATTCAGTACTTC.

The rearrangement joins TRBV29-1 to TRBJ1-1; TRBD1 is a possible D gene (5 bases). V was pared by 6 bases and J by 0 bases, with 11 bases between. Per germline, CDR1 SQVTM and CDR2 ANQGSEA. The CDR3 is made up of 13 amino acids. CDR3 sequence (DNA): TGCAGCGTGAACAGGCTCTTGAACACTGAAGCTTTCTTT. Translation gives CSVNRLLNTEAFF.

The chain has TRBV19 and TRBJ2-7, with D maybe TRBD1 (8 bases). Germline CDR1 reads LNHDA; CDR2 reads SQIVND (reference sequence). CDR3 length: 15 amino acids. With 3 bases removed from V and 3 bases from J, the gap between germline ends came to 15 bases. CDR3 sequence (DNA): TGTGCCAGTAGTATGAGACAGGGGAGGGTCTACGAGCAGTACTTC. Amino acids: CASSMRQGRVYEQYF.

The rearrangement uses TRBV24-1 and TRBJ2-7, with 10 nucleotides matching TRBD1. The CDR3 covers 14 residues. CDR1 and CDR2 from the germline V gene are KGHDR and SFDVKD. V lost 4 bases and J lost 6; bases outside the gene matches: 5. The CDR3 is CATSEHRDRGEQYF. The CDR3 coding sequence is TGTGCCACCAGTGAGCACCGGGACAGGGGCGAGCAGTACTTC.

In this sample, this clone turned up once. The CDR3: CSVAMDYGKYF. DNA of the CDR3: TGCAGCGTTGCCATGGACTACGGAAAGTATTTT. The chain has TRBV29-1 and TRBJ2-3; TRBD2 might be the D (6 bases). Germline CDR1 is SQVTM and CDR2 is ANQGSEA. Between the trimmed V and J ends, which lost 4 bases and 13 bases, there was a span of 15 bases. The CDR3 covers 11 residues.

The chain is built from TRBV4-2 and TRBJ1-4; 9 nucleotides match TRBD1. Trimming took 1 base from V and 5 from J; bases not matched to a gene: 14. The CDR3 consists of 19 residues. The germline gives CDR1 LGHNA, CDR2 YNFKEQ. For the CDR3, the DNA is TGTGCCAGCAGCCAAGGCATCGGGACAGGGTTGGGGGGAAATGAAAAACTGTTTTTT. Amino acids: CASSQGIGTGLGGNEKLFF.

The V call is TRBV3-1 (or the pseudogene TRBV3-2), the J call TRBJ1-2; D might be TRBD1 (5 bases). This CDR3 is 16 amino acids long. In germline, CDR1 is LGHDT, CDR2 YNNKEL (reference sequence). The V end lost 3 bases, the J end lost 7 bases, and 21 bases lay between the germline ends. As DNA, the CDR3 is TGTGCCAGCAGCCACGGTAGGGACTCTATCTCGGGTGGCTACACCTTC. Its translation: CASSHGRDSISGGYTF.

The rearrangement links TRBV28 to TRBJ1-4, with no clear D. V dropped 4 bases and J dropped 0 bases, with 15 bases sitting between them. The germline V gene has CDR1 MDHEN and CDR2 SYDVKM. CDR3 size: 17 residues. In DNA form, the CDR3 reads TGTGCCAGCAGTTCCCCCCCCCGGTTTGCAACTAATGAAAAACTGTTTTTT. It is translated as CASSSPPRFATNEKLFF.

A single count supports this clone. The V and J genes are TRBV27 and TRBJ1-2, with D possibly TRBD1 on 5 matching bases. V lost 7 bases and J lost 7, with 25 bases in between. CDR1 MNHEY and CDR2 SMNVEV come from the germline V gene (reference sequence). The CDR3 is made up of 16 amino acids. CDR3 residues: CASTFGGAIRLSGYTF. For the CDR3, the DNA is TGTGCCAGCACCTTCGGAGGGGCAATTCGTCTTTCTGGCTACACCTTC.

This chain joins TRBV9 and TRBJ2-7; tentatively, D is TRBD1 (5 bases). Per the germline V gene, CDR1 is SGDLS and CDR2 is YYNGEE. Trimming stripped 2 bases from V and 3 bases from J, with 12 bases between. There are 14 residues in the CDR3. CDR3 nucleotides: TGTGCCAGCAGCGTCTTTGGGCAGGGCTACGAGCAGTACTTC. Encoded protein: CASSVFGQGYEQYF.